The present T cell receptor (beta chain) was sequenced within a study of T-cell reconstitution after alpha-beta-depleted transplantation in children. The CDR3 length is 12 residues. Trimming cost V 7 bases and J 1 base; bases outside gene matches: 1. Germline CDR1 SGHRS, CDR2 YFSETQ. This clonotype was detected ten times or more. Unique molecular identifiers were incorporated into the prepared TCRbeta library. MiXCR, run by TCRdb on the PCR reads, gives a single entry per CDR3 protein. The sample lists around 200,000 distinct CDR3 sequences, roughly 11% seen once, with approximately 28% in the top ten.

The source of this sequence is a child less than two years old with acute myeloid leukemia, due to receive a stem cell transplant. Sequences were derived from PBMCs, sampled before TCRalphabeta/CD19-depleted stem cell transplant. The rearrangement links TRBV5-1 to TRBJ1-1; 7 nucleotides agree with TRBD1. The chain's CDR3 is CASRTGNTEAFF. The CDR3 region has the DNA TGCGCCAGCCGGACAGGGAACACTGAAGCTTTCTTT. Variable domain in full (rest from reference TRBV5-1 and TRBJ1-1): KAGVTQTPRYLIKTRGQQVTLSCSPISGHRSVSWYQQTPGQGLQFLFEYFSETQRNKGNFPGRFSGRQFSNSRSEMNVSTLELGDSALYLCASRTGNTEAFFGQGTRLTVV.